Below are 15 T cell receptor beta chains sequenced from a single sample in a study of radiotherapy plus CTLA-4 blockade in lung cancer. The table came from immunoSEQ multiplex PCR; TCRdb's copy has only in-frame clones and leaves some out. The repertoire holds 40,000 to 50,000 clones, about 77% seen once, with roughly 10% in the top ten. This specimen consisted of peripheral blood, obtained from a patient treated with radiotherapy plus ipilimumab. All receptors derive from a human donor with non-small cell lung cancer who had stable disease on radiotherapy plus ipilimumab.

The chain is built from TRBV14 and TRBJ2-1, with D possibly TRBD1 on 5 matching bases. The CDR3 contains 16 residues. Germline lookup yields CDR1 SGHDN and CDR2 FVKESK. Trimming left V 0 bases short and J 0 bases short, with 9 bases between. The CDR3 DNA follows: TGTGCCAGCAGCCAAGACAGGGCCAGCTCCTACAATGAGCAGTTCTTC. Translating gives CASSQDRASSYNEQFF.

CDR3: CANMNTDRMNTEAFF. CDR3 nucleotide sequence: TGTGCCAACATGAACACAGACAGGATGAACACTGAAGCTTTCTTT. This chain connects TRBV6-1 to TRBJ1-1; maybe TRBD1 (6 bases). This CDR3 is built from 15 residues. Trimming removed 10 bases from V and 0 bases from J, with 18 bases in between. Per the germline V gene, CDR1 is MNHNS and CDR2 is SASEGT.

This clone was seen a handful of times. The chain uses TRBV5-4 and TRBJ2-5; TRBD2 matches 10 bases. This CDR3 has 16 residues. The trim removed 2 bases at V and 5 bases at J, leaving 9 bases unmatched. Germline-derived CDR1 and CDR2 are SGHNT and YYREEE (reference sequence). The CDR3 sequence: CASSFQRGGLGETQYF. CDR3 DNA sequence: TGTGCCAGCAGCTTCCAGCGGGGGGGCCTAGGGGAGACCCAGTACTTC.

For this clone: At the DNA level, this CDR3 is encoded by other sequences in the same sample as well. This rearrangement joins TRBV5-1 to TRBJ1-1, with D possibly being TRBD1 (5 bases). Germline CDR1 SGHRS, CDR2 YFSETQ. The CDR3 sequence is 15 residues long. Trimming pared 3 bases from V and 0 bases from J, leaving 12 bases between. The CDR3 nucleotides read TGCGCCAGCAGCTCCAGGACAACCATGAACACTGAAGCTTTCTTT. Its protein product is CASSSRTTMNTEAFF.

The V gene is TRBV6-5, the J gene TRBJ1-5, with a tentative D call TRBD1 (5 bases). The CDR3 has 12 amino acids. Germline lookup yields CDR1 MNHEY and CDR2 SVGAGI. V was shortened by 2 bases and J by 9 bases, with 8 bases between the two germline ends. The CDR3 DNA reads TGTGCCAGCAGTTACCCTCAGGGGCCCCAGCATTTT. As protein: CASSYPQGPQHF.

V usage is TRBV14 and J usage is TRBJ1-2; a possible D gene is TRBD1 (6 bases). Deletions cut 4 bases from V and 1 base from J, with 10 bases between. The CDR3 runs 14 residues. Germline V lookup: CDR1 SGHDN, CDR2 FVKESK. Here the CDR3 DNA reads TGTGCCAGCAGCCCGCTGGACAGTAACTATGGCTACACCTTC. Translated, it gives CASSPLDSNYGYTF.

This chain joins TRBV29-1 and TRBJ2-1; unclear D gene. Per germline, CDR1 SQVTM and CDR2 ANQGSEA. V shed 7 bases and J shed 4 bases, with 8 bases lying between them. This CDR3 region has 11 residues. The CDR3 loop reads CSAGDYNEQFF. Here the CDR3 DNA reads TGCAGCGCCGGTGATTACAATGAGCAGTTCTTC.

This clone was seen more than once but under ten times. The chain recombines TRBV5-6 with TRBJ2-2; 7 nucleotides line up with TRBD1. V lost 4 bases, J lost 1 base, and 4 bases stayed unmatched. Germline CDR1 SGHDT, CDR2 YYEEEE. CDR3 length: 15 residues. CDR3 DNA: TGTGCCAGCAGCAAGGGACAGCTGAACACCGGGGAGCTGTTTTTT. The encoded protein is CASSKGQLNTGELFF.

This clone was observed once. This sample also contains other DNA sequences that code for the same CDR3. The CDR3 region has the DNA TGTGCCAGTTCGGACAGGGGTTACGAGCAGTACTTC. This gives the protein CASSDRGYEQYF. The chain carries TRBV19 and TRBJ2-7, with 9 nucleotides matching TRBD1. Germline V gene data show CDR1 as LNHDA and CDR2 as SQIVND (reference sequence). Unmatched junction bases numbered 3, after V lost 8 bases and J lost 4 bases. The CDR3 sequence is 12 residues long.

J is TRBJ1-1 and V is TRBV18, with 8 bases fitting TRBD1. Germline values: CDR1 KGHSH, CDR2 LQKENI. The CDR3 is 16 residues long. V lost 6 bases, J lost 3 bases, and 12 bases stayed unmatched. The CDR3 sequence is CASSHPRQGQDTEAFF. CDR3 coding DNA: TGTGCCAGCTCCCACCCTCGACAGGGGCAGGACACTGAAGCTTTCTTT. The full variable domain, with the rest looked up from reference TRBV18 and TRBJ1-1, is NAGVMQNPRHLVRRRGQEARLRCSPMKGHSHVYWYRQLPEEGLKFMVYLQKENIIDESGMPKERFSAEFPKEGPSILRIQQVVRGDSAAYFCASSHPRQGQDTEAFFGQGTRLTVV.

CDR3 residues: CASSDRSSLFF. CDR3 sequence (DNA): TGTGCCAGCAGTGATCGGTCTAGTCTGTTCTTC. V usage is TRBV25-1 and J usage is TRBJ2-1; the D is unclear. The V and J ends lost 3 bases and 15 bases respectively, with 12 bases between them. Germline V lookup: CDR1 MGHDK, CDR2 SYGVNS. The CDR3 extends over 11 amino acids.

This chain connects TRBV6-6 to TRBJ1-1, with D uncertain. This CDR3 has 13 residues. Trimming removed 5 bases at V and 1 base at J, with 8 bases between. CDR1 is MNHNY, CDR2 SVGAGI, per germline (reference sequence). This CDR3 is CASSLYWNTEAFF. CDR3 DNA: TGTGCCAGCAGTCTCTACTGGAACACTGAAGCTTTCTTT.

This chain uses TRBV6-4 with TRBJ1-1, with a weak D call TRBD1 (6 bases). The germline CDR1 and CDR2 sequences are MRHNA and SNTAGT. The CDR3 is 14 amino acids. Trimming removed 3 bases at V and 12 bases at J, with 20 bases between. In nucleotides, the CDR3 is TGTGCCAGCAGTGAACTCCGGGACACCCCCCGAACTTTCTTT. It specifies CASSELRDTPRTFF.

The V and J genes are TRBV13 and TRBJ2-7, with 9 positions matching TRBD1. This CDR3 comprises 19 residues. The V segment lost 6 bases and the J segment 3 bases; nucleotides outside the gene matches: 21. Per germline, CDR1 PRHDT and CDR2 FYEKMQ (reference sequence). CDR3 amino acids: CASRRDPSTTGGSDYEQYF. The CDR3 nucleotides read TGTGCCAGCAGACGTGATCCCTCCACAACAGGGGGCTCTGACTACGAGCAGTACTTC.

The genes are TRBV7-2 and TRBJ2-2; D perhaps matches TRBD1 (6 bases). Germline V gives CDR1 SGHTA, CDR2 FQGNSA. The CDR3 has 17 residues. The V end was cut by 1 base, the J end by 0 bases, with 12 bases between. CDR3 region: CASSLGQVYANTGELFF. The CDR3 DNA is TGTGCCAGCAGCTTAGGACAGGTTTACGCGAACACCGGGGAGCTGTTTTTT.